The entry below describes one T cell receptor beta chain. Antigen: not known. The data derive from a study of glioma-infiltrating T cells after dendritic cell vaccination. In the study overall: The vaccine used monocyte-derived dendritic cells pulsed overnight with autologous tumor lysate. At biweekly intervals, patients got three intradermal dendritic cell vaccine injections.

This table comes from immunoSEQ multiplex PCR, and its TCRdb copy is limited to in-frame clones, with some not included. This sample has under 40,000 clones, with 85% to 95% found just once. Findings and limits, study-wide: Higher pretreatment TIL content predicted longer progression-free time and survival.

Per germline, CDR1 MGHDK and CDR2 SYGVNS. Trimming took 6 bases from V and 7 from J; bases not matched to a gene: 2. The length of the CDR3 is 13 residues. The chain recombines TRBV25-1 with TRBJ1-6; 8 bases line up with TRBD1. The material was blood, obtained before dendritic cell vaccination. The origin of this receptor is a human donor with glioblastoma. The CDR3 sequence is CASSGQGNSPLHF. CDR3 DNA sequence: TGTGCCAGCAGCGGACAGGGAAATTCACCCCTCCACTTT.